The entry that follows covers one TCR beta chain sequence. Only in-frame clones appear in the TCRdb table, and some are missing; sequencing was by immunoSEQ multiplex PCR. The table records 40,000 or so clones, nearly 90% of them present only once. This entry comes from a study of blood T cell repertoires in COVID-19. Study in general: PBMCs, B-cell-depleted T cells, or T cells provided the cDNA or gDNA that made up the material.

Germline V lookup: CDR1 MDHEN, CDR2 SYDVKM. V shed 3 bases and J 7 bases; nucleotides not matched to a gene: 14. There are 18 residues in the CDR3. The rearrangement joins TRBV28 to TRBJ2-7; 14 nucleotides align to TRBD2. Sequencing input: peripheral blood. This receptor was taken from a man between 60 and 75 years old with active or convalescent COVID-19. The chain's CDR3 is CASSFMITGTSGRSEQYF. In DNA, the CDR3 is TGTGCCAGCAGTTTTATGATTACCGGGACTAGCGGGAGAAGTGAGCAGTACTTC.